The entry below gives a single TCR beta chain sequence along with its context. The data were taken from a study of blood T cell repertoires in COVID-19. Turning to the study itself: Specimens from acute and convalescent COVID-19 originated in the United States, Italy and Spain. T cells, B-cell-depleted T cells, or PBMCs supplied cDNA or gDNA.

How the authors handled the data: The authors estimated nucleated cell counts from reference gene primer amplification. The assay was immunoSEQ multiplex PCR, and TCRdb's table has in-frame clones only and misses some. D and trimming were read from the DNA, whereas the V and J calls and clone size are those reported in that table. The sample lists around 190,000 clones; more than 75% were seen once. Germline V CDR1 and CDR2: SGHTA, FQGTGA. This CDR3 is 15 amino acids long. The germline V and J ends were trimmed by 2 bases and 6 bases, with 15 bases remaining between them. Sequencing input: peripheral blood. V and J are TRBV7-3 and TRBJ2-3; D may be TRBD1 (6 bases). The sequence came from a woman in her 50s with active or convalescent COVID-19. This CDR3 is CASSLSGTRGDTQYF. DNA for the CDR3: TGTGCCAGCAGCTTATCCGGTACTAGGGGGGATACGCAGTATTTT.